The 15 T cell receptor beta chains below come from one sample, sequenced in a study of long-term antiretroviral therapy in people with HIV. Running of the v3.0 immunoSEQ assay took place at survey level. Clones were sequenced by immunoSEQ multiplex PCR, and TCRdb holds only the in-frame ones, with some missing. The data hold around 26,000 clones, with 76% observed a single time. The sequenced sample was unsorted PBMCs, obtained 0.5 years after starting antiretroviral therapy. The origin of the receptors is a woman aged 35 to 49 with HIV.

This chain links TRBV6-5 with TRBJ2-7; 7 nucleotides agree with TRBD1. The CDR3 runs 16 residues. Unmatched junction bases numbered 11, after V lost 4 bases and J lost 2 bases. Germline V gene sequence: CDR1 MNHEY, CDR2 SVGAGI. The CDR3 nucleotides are TGTGCCAGCAGTTCCACCGGGACAGAGGGTGCCTACGAGCAGTACTTC. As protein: CASSSTGTEGAYEQYF.

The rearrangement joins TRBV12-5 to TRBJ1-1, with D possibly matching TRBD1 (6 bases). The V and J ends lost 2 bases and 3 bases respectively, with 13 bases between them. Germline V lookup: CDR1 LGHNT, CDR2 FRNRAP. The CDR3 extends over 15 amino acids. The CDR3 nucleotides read TGTGCTAGTGGTTTGATCAGGGGCGGGCACACTGAAGCTTTCTTT. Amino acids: CASGLIRGGHTEAFF.

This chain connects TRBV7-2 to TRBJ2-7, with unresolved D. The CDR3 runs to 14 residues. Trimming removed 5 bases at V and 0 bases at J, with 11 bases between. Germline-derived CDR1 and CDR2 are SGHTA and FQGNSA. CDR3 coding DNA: TGTGCCAGCAGCACCCGGTCTAGCTCCTACGAGCAGTACTTC. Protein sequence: CASSTRSSSYEQYF.

The CDR3 bases are TGTGCCAGCAGTGACTGGGGCCAAGAGACCCAGTACTTC. Protein product: CASSDWGQETQYF. The chain combines TRBV25-1 with TRBJ2-5; no firm D call. Trimming removed 3 bases at V and 1 base at J, with 6 bases between. CDR1 is MGHDK, CDR2 SYGVNS, per germline. CDR3 length: 13 amino acids.

The CDR3: CASSPDFSSYNEQFF. CDR3 coding DNA: TGTGCCAGCAGCCCAGACTTCAGCTCCTACAATGAGCAGTTCTTC. The chain uses TRBV6-5 and TRBJ2-1; D gene uncertain. The CDR3 consists of 15 residues. Germline assignment: CDR1 MNHEY and CDR2 SVGAGI. Trimming left V 6 bases short and J 0 bases short, with 12 bases between.

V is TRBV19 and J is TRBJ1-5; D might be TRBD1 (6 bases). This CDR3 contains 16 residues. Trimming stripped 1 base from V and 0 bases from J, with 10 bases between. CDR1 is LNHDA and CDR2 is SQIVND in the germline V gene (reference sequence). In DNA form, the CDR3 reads TGTGCCAGTAGTATAGGAAGGGACATTAGCAATCAGCCCCAGCATTTT. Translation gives CASSIGRDISNQPQHF.

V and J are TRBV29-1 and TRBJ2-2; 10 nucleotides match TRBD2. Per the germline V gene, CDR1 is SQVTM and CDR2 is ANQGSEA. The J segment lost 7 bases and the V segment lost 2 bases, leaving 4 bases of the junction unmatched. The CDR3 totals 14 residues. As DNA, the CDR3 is TGCAGCGTTGAAAGGCAGCGGGGGGGCGGGGAGCTGTTTTTT. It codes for CSVERQRGGGELFF.

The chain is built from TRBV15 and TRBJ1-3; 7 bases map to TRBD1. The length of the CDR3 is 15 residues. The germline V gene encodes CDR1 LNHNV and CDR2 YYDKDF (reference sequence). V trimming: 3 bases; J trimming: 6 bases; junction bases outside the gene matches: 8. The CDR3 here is CATSRDRIVKNTIYF. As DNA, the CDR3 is TGTGCCACCAGCAGGGACAGGATCGTGAAAAACACCATATATTTT.

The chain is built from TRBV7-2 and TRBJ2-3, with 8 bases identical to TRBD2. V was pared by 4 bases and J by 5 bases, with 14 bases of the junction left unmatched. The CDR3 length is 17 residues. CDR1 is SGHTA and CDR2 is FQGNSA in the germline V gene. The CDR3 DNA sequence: TGTGCCAGCAGCTCCCCTGTGGATAGCGGGGAACGAGATACGCAGTATTTT. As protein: CASSSPVDSGERDTQYF.

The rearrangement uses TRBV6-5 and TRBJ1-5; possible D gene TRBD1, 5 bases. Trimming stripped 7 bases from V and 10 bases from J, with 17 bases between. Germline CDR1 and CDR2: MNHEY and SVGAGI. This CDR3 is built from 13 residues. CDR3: CASTQDAGQPQHF. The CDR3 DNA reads TGTGCCAGCACCCAGGATGCGGGGCAACCCCAGCATTTT.

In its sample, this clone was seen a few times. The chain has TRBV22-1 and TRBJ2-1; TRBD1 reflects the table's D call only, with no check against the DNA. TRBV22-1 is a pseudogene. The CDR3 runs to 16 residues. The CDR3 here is CPGSARGTGSPNEQFF. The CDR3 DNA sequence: TGTCCTGGGAGCGCACGTGGGACAGGGAGCCCTAATGAGCAGTTCTTC.

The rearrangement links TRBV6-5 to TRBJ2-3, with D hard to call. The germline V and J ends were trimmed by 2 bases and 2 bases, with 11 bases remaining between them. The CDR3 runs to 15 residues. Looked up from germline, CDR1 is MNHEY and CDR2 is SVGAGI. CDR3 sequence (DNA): TGTGCCAGCAGTTACCGTATTGACTTCACAGATACGCAGTATTTT. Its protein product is CASSYRIDFTDTQYF.

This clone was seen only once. CDR3 sequence reads: CASSVPNEKLFF. In nucleotides, the CDR3 is TGTGCCAGCAGCGTCCCTAATGAAAAACTGTTTTTT. This chain links TRBV7-4 with TRBJ1-4; D gene ambiguous. The V end was cut by 5 bases, the J end by 3 bases, with 4 bases between. The CDR3 contains 12 residues. Germline loops: CDR1 SGHVT, CDR2 SQSDAQ.

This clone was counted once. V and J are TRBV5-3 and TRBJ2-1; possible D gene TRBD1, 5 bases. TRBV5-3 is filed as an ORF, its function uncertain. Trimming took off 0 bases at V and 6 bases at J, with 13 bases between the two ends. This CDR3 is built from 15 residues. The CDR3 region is CARSLDSGFINEQFF. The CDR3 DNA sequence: TGTGCCAGAAGCTTGGATTCAGGGTTTATCAATGAGCAGTTCTTC.

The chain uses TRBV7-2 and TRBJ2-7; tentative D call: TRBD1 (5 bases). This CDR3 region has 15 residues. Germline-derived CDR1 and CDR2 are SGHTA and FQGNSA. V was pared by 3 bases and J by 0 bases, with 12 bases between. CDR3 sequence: CASSLGPGNSYEQYF. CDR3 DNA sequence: TGTGCCAGCAGCTTGGGGCCCGGTAACTCCTACGAGCAGTACTTC. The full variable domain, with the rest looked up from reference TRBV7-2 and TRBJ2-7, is GAGVSQSPSNKVTEKGKDVELRCDPISGHTALYWYRQSLGQGLEFLIYFQGNSAPDKSGLPSDRFSAERTGGSVSTLTIQRTQQEDSAVYLCASSLGPGNSYEQYFGPGTRLTVT.